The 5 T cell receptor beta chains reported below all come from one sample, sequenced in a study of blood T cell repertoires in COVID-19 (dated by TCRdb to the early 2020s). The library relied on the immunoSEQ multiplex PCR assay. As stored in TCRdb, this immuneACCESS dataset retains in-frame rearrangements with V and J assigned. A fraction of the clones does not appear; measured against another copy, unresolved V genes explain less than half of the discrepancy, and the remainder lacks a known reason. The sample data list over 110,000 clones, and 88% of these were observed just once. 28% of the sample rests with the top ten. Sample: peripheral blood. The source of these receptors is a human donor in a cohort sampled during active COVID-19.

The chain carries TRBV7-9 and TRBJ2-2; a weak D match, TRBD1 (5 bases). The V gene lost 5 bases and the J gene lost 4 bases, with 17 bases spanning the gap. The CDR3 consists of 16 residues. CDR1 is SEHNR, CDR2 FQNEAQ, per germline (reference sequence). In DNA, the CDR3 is TGTGCCAGCAGCGGACCTCCATCAGGGTCCACCGGGGAGCTGTTTTTT. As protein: CASSGPPSGSTGELFF.

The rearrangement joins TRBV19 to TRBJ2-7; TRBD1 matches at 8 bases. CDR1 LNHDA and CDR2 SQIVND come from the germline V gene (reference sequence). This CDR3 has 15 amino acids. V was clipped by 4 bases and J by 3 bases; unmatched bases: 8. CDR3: CASSTGQGGYYEQYF. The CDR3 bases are TGTGCCAGTAGTACCGGACAGGGAGGATACTACGAGCAGTACTTC.

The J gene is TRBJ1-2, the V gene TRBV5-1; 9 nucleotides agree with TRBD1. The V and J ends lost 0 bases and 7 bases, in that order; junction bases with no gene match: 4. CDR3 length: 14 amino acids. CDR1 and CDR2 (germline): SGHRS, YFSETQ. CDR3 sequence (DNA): TGCGCCAGCAGCTTGGGGGGACAGGGCGGTGGCTACACCTTC. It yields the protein CASSLGGQGGGYTF.

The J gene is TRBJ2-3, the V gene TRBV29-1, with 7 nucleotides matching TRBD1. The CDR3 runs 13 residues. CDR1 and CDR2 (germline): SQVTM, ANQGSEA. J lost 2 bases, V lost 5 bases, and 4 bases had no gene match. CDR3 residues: CSVRQGTTDTQYF. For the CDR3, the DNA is TGCAGCGTTCGACAGGGAACCACAGATACGCAGTATTTT.

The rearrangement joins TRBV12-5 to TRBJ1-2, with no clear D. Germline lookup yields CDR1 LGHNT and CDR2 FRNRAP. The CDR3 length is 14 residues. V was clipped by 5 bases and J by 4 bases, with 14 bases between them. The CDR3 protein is CASGLGRFIYGYTF. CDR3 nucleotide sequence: TGTGCTAGTGGTCTAGGGAGGTTTATCTATGGCTACACCTTC.